This TCR beta chain was recovered during a study of technical replicates of blood from a few donors. Sequenced by immunoSEQ multiplex PCR; TCRdb stores in-frame clones only, minus some. Of approximately 77,000 clones listed, 94% are singletons. V was pared by 3 bases and J by 0 bases, with 3 bases of the junction left unmatched. Germline CDR1 reads SGDLS; CDR2 reads YYNGEE. The CDR3 totals 14 residues. The sequencing sample was made of T cells isolated from PBMCs. This receptor was identified in a human donor in good health. The rearrangement joins TRBV9 to TRBJ2-7; TRBD1 aligns across 7 bases. The CDR3 DNA is TGTGCCAGCAGCGCGGGACAGAGCTCCTACGAGCAGTACTTC. This encodes CASSAGQSSYEQYF.